These T cell receptor beta chains were read from a single sample in a study of radiation and T cells in renal cell carcinoma. Produced via immunoSEQ multiplex PCR; TCRdb's table is partial and in-frame only. The repertoire has about 140,000 clones, less than 90% of them found once; the top ten carry under 30%. Sequencing used blood, obtained from a patient whose treatment included radiotherapy and nephrectomy. The source is a woman aged 45-65 years with renal cell carcinoma. CDR3s include the opening cysteine and the closing phenylalanine or tryptophan. Each record gives: J gene, D gene, clone size, V gene, CDR3 DNA, CDR3 protein. A D gene is named only where the DNA matches it firmly. The size of a clone is reported for some rows only, either as once, few or many, or as a class for expanded clones.

TRBJ1-2 . . TRBV2 TGTGCCAGCAGTGAAGCGGTGGGGGTGGGCTATGGCTACACCTTC CASSEAVGVGYGYTF
TRBJ2-7 TRBD2 once TRBV10-3 TGTGCCATCAGTGATTCAGCGGGGGGCTCCTACGAGCAGTACTTC CAISDSAGGSYEQYF
TRBJ1-1 . . TRBV4-1 TGCGCCAGCAGCCAAGATAGGGCCAGCGGCACTGAAGCTTTCTTT CASSQDRASGTEAFF
TRBJ1-3 TRBD1 . TRBV5-6 TGTGCCAGCAGCTTGTGGGGACAGGGGAGAGGAAACACCATATATTTT CASSLWGQGRGNTIYF
TRBJ1-4 . . TRBV2 TGTGCCTCCAAATCAAGCCGGGCCCTTAATGAAAAACTGTTTTTT CASKSSRALNEKLFF
TRBJ1-5 . . TRBV19 TGTGCCAGTAGTATAGGAAGACTTGGCAATCAGCCCCAGCATTTT CASSIGRLGNQPQHF
TRBJ1-2 . few TRBV2 TGTGCCAGCAGGGCCTTGGTGTCCGGGTATGGCTACACCTTC CASRALVSGYGYTF
TRBJ2-1 . . TRBV5-4 TGTGCCAGCAGCCCCGGGACCCGCCCGGCCGGGCAGTTCTTC CASSPGTRPAGQFF
TRBJ2-1 TRBD1 . TRBV19 TGTGCCAGTAGTATAGTACAGGGGTTATCGAGAAATGAGCAGTTCTTC CASSIVQGLSRNEQFF
TRBJ2-6 . . TRBV5-4 TGTGCGTGGGGGCCGAGCTCTGGGGCCAACGTCCTGACTTTC CAWGPSSGANVLTF
TRBJ2-7 TRBD2 . TRBV4-2 TGTGCCAGCAGCCCTTCGAGCGGGAGGGAAGAGCAGTACTTC CASSPSSGREEQYF
TRBJ1-2 . . TRBV6-5 TGTGCCAGCAGTTACTCGAGTACAGCAATCTATGGCTACACCTTC CASSYSSTAIYGYTF
TRBJ1-2 . . TRBV2 TGTGCCAGCAGTGACGTAGGGGATGGCTACACCTTC CASSDVGDGYTF
TRBJ2-3 . . TRBV6-1 TGTGCCAGCAGCGGGGAAGGACTGAGCACAGATACGCAGTATTTT CASSGEGLSTDTQYF
TRBJ2-7 . few TRBV5-1 TGCGCCAGCAGCTTGACGGGGAGCGAGCAGTACTTC CASSLTGSEQYF
TRBJ2-1 . few TRBV29-1 TGCAGCGTTGAAGATCTATGGGGGCGAAATGAGCAGTTCTTC CSVEDLWGRNEQFF
TRBJ1-4 . . TRBV2 TGTGCCAGCAGTGAAGCCCCCCGAAAACTGTTTTTT CASSEAPRKLFF
TRBJ2-1 TRBD1 . TRBV4-1 TGCGCCAGCAGCCAAGACTATCCCGGGACAGGGGAGGATGAGCAGTTCTTC CASSQDYPGTGEDEQFF
TRBJ1-4 . . TRBV4-1 TGCGCCAGCAGCCAAGTTGGGCGCCCGGAAAAACTGTTTTTT CASSQVGRPEKLFF
TRBJ1-1 . many TRBV5-1 TGCGCCAGCAGACAAATTAACACTGAAGCTTTCTTT CASRQINTEAFF
TRBJ2-7 . . TRBV10-3 TGTGCCATCAGTGGATCCCCGGGACAAGGGCCCTACGAGCAGTACTTC CAISGSPGQGPYEQYF
TRBJ1-1 . . TRBV5-3 TGTGCCAGAAGCCCGGGGCCAGGGGTGGACACTGAAGCTTTCTTT CARSPGPGVDTEAFF
TRBJ2-1 . . TRBV5-1 TGCGCCAGCAGCTCGCACGGGGACATCGAATACAATGAGCAGTTCTTC CASSSHGDIEYNEQFF
TRBJ2-1 TRBD2 . TRBV7-2 TGTGCCAGCAGAACTAGCGGGAGTAGGGGTGAGCAGTTCTTC CASRTSGSRGEQFF
TRBJ1-4 . . TRBV6-5 TGTGCCAGCAGGACAACTAATGAAAAACTGTTTTTT CASRTTNEKLFF
TRBJ1-2 . once TRBV20-1 TGCAGGTTACCGGGTGGCTACACCTTC CRLPGGYTF
TRBJ2-5 TRBD1 . TRBV19 TGTGCCAGTAGCGGGACAGCCCAAGAGACCCAGTACTTC CASSGTAQETQYF
TRBJ1-5 TRBD1 once TRBV18 TGTGCCAGCTCACCTCGACAGGGACTTATCAATCAGCCCCAGCATTTT CASSPRQGLINQPQHF
TRBJ1-1 . . TRBV6-6 TGTGCCAGCAGTCGTTTGGGGGGAGGCACTGAAGCTTTCTTT CASSRLGGGTEAFF
TRBJ1-6 . . TRBV6-5 TGTGCCAGCAGTTCGGACCGGGACACCGTATTTTCACCCCTCCACTTT CASSSDRDTVFSPLHF
TRBJ2-5 . once TRBV5-1 TGCGCCAGCAGCTTGGCCGTCGGGGGGCCAGAGACCCAGTACTTC CASSLAVGGPETQYF
TRBJ2-3 . . TRBV19 TGTGCCAGTAGGATGGGGGGCATTACAGATACGCAGTATTTT CASRMGGITDTQYF
TRBJ1-4 TRBD1 . TRBV20-1 TGCAGAGGACAGGGTGGCGAAAAACTGTTTTTT CRGQGGEKLFF
TRBJ2-1 TRBD2 . TRBV5-1 TGCGCCAGCAGCTTGGGAGTCCGGCGGGAGACCTACAATGAGCAGTTCTTC CASSLGVRRETYNEQFF
TRBJ2-3 . . TRBV4-3 TGCGCCAGCTCGAGGCAAGGGTGGGCAGATACGCAGTATTTT CASSRQGWADTQYF
TRBJ2-1 . . TRBV9 TGTGCCAGCAGTACCGACCCCAGGACGGATGAGCAGTTCTTC CASSTDPRTDEQFF
TRBJ2-7 . . TRBV15 TGTGCCACCAGCCTAGGGGCAGGGCGGTTCTACGAGCAGTACTTC CATSLGAGRFYEQYF
TRBJ2-7 . . TRBV18 TGTGCCAGCTCGTTAGGCAGGGCCGACGAGCAGTACTTC CASSLGRADEQYF
TRBJ1-2 TRBD1 . TRBV19 TGTGCCAGTAGTACCCTCGAATTACAGGGGGCTAATGGCTACACCTTC CASSTLELQGANGYTF
TRBJ1-4 TRBD1 once TRBV18 TGTGCCAGCTCACCCACAGGGGCGGGTTACGAAAAACTGTTTTTT CASSPTGAGYEKLFF
TRBJ2-2 TRBD2 once TRBV10-1 TGCGCCAGCAGTGATGGGCTAGCGGGAGTATCCGGGGAGCTGTTTTTT CASSDGLAGVSGELFF
TRBJ1-6 . . TRBV6-1 TGTGCCAGCAGCGCAGTCCGGGGCGGGCCCCTCCACTTT CASSAVRGGPLHF
TRBJ1-1 . . TRBV9 TGTGCCAGCAGCCCGGAGGTGCTCCCGAACACTGAAGCTTTCTTT CASSPEVLPNTEAFF
TRBJ2-3 . . TRBV29-1 TGCAGCGTTCGTGGGGAAACTAGCACAGATACGCAGTATTTT CSVRGETSTDTQYF
TRBJ2-1 . . TRBV5-1 TGCGCCAGCAGCTTGTCAAGCGGGCCTAGCTCCTACAATGAGCAGTTCTTC CASSLSSGPSSYNEQFF
TRBJ2-3 . . TRBV2 TGTGCCAGCAGTGAAGAGGGTAGAAGCACAGATACGCAGTATTTT CASSEEGRSTDTQYF
TRBJ2-7 . once TRBV6-5 TGTGCCAGTCGTGCGGACCTAAGACCCTACGAGCAGTACTTC CASRADLRPYEQYF
TRBJ2-3 TRBD2 . TRBV7-2 TGTGCCAGCAGCTCTCGCCCAGCGGGAACCACAGATACGCAGTATTTT CASSSRPAGTTDTQYF
TRBJ1-2 TRBD1 . TRBV19 TGTGCCAGTACCCCCTCAGTAGTGCGGACAGGGGCCTATGGCTACACCTTC CASTPSVVRTGAYGYTF